This entry features one T cell receptor beta chain sequence. Data came from immunoSEQ multiplex PCR; TCRdb stores just in-frame clones and leaves some out. Here the sample spans roughly 97,000 clones, about 87% being singletons. This sample stems from a study of blood T cell repertoires in COVID-19. Looking at the study overall: The study drew acute and convalescent COVID-19 samples from the United States, Italy and Spain. PBMCs, B-cell-depleted T cells, or T cells were the source of the cDNA or gDNA that made up the material.

The CDR3 covers 16 residues. Germline V gene data show CDR1 as SGHVS and CDR2 as FQNEAQ. Trimming removed 2 bases from V and 0 bases from J, with 11 bases in between. The receptor's source is a human donor in a cohort sampled during active COVID-19. Sequencing was done on a sample of peripheral blood. V and J are TRBV7-8 and TRBJ1-5, with D uncertain. Here the CDR3 DNA reads TGTGCCAGCAGCTTACGCGAGGCCTATAGCAATCAGCCCCAGCATTTT. Translating gives CASSLREAYSNQPQHF.